What follows describes a single TCR beta chain. This sample stems from a study of glioma-infiltrating T cells after dendritic cell vaccination. In the study overall: Patients received autologous tumor lysate-pulsed dendritic cell vaccination between the early 2000s and the early 2010s. Autologous tumor lysate was loaded overnight onto monocyte-derived dendritic cells grown approximately seven days with IL-4 and GM-CSF.

Before vaccination, two weeks after the third vaccination, and at progression, PBMC were collected. Germline CDR1 SGHDT, CDR2 YYEEEE. J gave up 2 bases and V 3 bases, and 14 bases lay outside the gene matches. The CDR3 has 17 amino acids. Here immunoSEQ multiplex PCR was the method, and the copy in TCRdb shows in-frame clones only, minus some. The table records some 70,000 clones, under 90% of them present only once. The source of this sequence is a human donor with glioblastoma. This material consisted of blood, taken before dendritic cell vaccination. The chain employs TRBV5-6 and TRBJ2-7, with 7 bases fitting TRBD1. The CDR3 loop reads CASSWGPGQALTYEQYF. CDR3 bases: TGTGCCAGCAGCTGGGGACCCGGACAGGCGCTAACCTACGAGCAGTACTTC. The full variable domain, with the rest looked up from reference TRBV5-6 and TRBJ2-7, is DAGVTQSPTHLIKTRGQQVTLRCSPKSGHDTVSWYQQALGQGPQFIFQYYEEEERQRGNFPDRFSGHQFPNYSSELNVNALLLGDSALYLCASSWGPGQALTYEQYFGPGTRLTVT.